The 32 T cell receptor beta chains given below trace back to one sample, sequenced in a study of shared clonotypes between healthy human individuals. Naive CD8 cells lacked CD45RO and underwent positive selection for CCR7, leaving out terminally differentiated effector memory CD45RA+ cells. Assay: immunoSEQ multiplex PCR; the TCRdb copy retains only in-frame clones and omits some. The sample gives roughly 2 million clones, about 94% of which show up once; 1.1% is in the top ten. Sequencing input: naive CD8+ T cells sorted from blood. These receptors were obtained from a man aged 18 to 35 in good health.

The rearrangement joins TRBV5-6 to TRBJ2-7; D gene uncertain. This CDR3 has 15 amino acids. CDR1 is SGHDT, CDR2 YYEEEE, per germline. The ends were cut back, 0 bases at V and 6 bases at J, with 16 bases in the middle. This CDR3 is CASSLGSGMHREQYF. For the CDR3, the DNA is TGTGCCAGCAGCTTGGGATCTGGGATGCATCGCGAGCAGTACTTC.

This clone came up once. The rearrangement uses TRBV7-2 and TRBJ2-5; the D gene is possibly TRBD2 (7 bases). Germline CDR1 and CDR2: SGHTA and FQGNSA. CDR3 length equals 15 residues. Trimming took off 5 bases at V and 1 base at J, with 14 bases between the two ends. The CDR3 spells CASSPGAGAQETQYF. Written as DNA, the CDR3 is TGTGCCAGCAGCCCCGGGGCGGGGGCCCAAGAGACCCAGTACTTC.

The rearrangement uses TRBV7-2 and TRBJ1-1; D might be TRBD1 (6 bases). This CDR3 spans 16 amino acids. Germline V CDR1 and CDR2: SGHTA, FQGNSA. The V end was cut by 3 bases, the J end by 1 base, with 15 bases between. CDR3 residues: CASSFGGPLWNTEAFF. The CDR3 DNA reads as TGTGCCAGCAGCTTTGGGGGGCCTCTTTGGAACACTGAAGCTTTCTTT.

This rearrangement joins TRBV5-1 to TRBJ1-3, with TRBD1 as a possible D gene (6 bases). This CDR3 is 17 amino acids long. V gave up 3 bases and J gave up 0 bases, with 16 bases separating them. Germline lookup yields CDR1 SGHRS and CDR2 YFSETQ. The CDR3 DNA reads as TGCGCCAGCAGCTCAACCGGGACACCCTTCTCTGGAAACACCATATATTTT. Translating it yields CASSSTGTPFSGNTIYF.

The rearrangement uses TRBV7-2 and TRBJ2-2; D gene ambiguous. This CDR3 contains 12 residues. V gave up 3 bases and J gave up 2 bases, with 1 base separating them. The germline V gene encodes CDR1 SGHTA and CDR2 FQGNSA. CDR3 DNA sequence: TGTGCCAGCAGCTTTAACACCGGGGAGCTGTTTTTT. This sequence encodes CASSFNTGELFF. Full variable domain (remainder filled in from reference TRBV7-2 and TRBJ2-2): GAGVSQSPSNKVTEKGKDVELRCDPISGHTALYWYRQSLGQGLEFLIYFQGNSAPDKSGLPSDRFSAERTGGSVSTLTIQRTQQEDSAVYLCASSFNTGELFFGEGSRLTVL.

The chain links TRBV6-1 to TRBJ1-5; the D gene is possibly TRBD1 (6 bases). Trimming took 4 bases from V and 0 from J, leaving 19 bases between them. This CDR3 is built from 18 residues. Germline V gene data show CDR1 as MNHNS and CDR2 as SASEGT. The CDR3, as DNA: TGTGCCAGCAGTGGAAGCCGACAGGCGGTTAATAGCAATCAGCCCCAGCATTTT. Amino acid sequence: CASSGSRQAVNSNQPQHF.

This chain links TRBV6-6 with TRBJ1-1, with 7 positions matching TRBD1. The CDR3 length is 15 residues. V dropped 3 bases and J dropped 3; count of bases not matched to a gene: 7. Germline CDR1 MNHNY, CDR2 SVGAGI (reference sequence). The CDR3 loop reads CASSYGGGSDTEAFF. The DNA for the CDR3 is TGTGCCAGCAGTTATGGAGGGGGCTCGGACACTGAAGCTTTCTTT.

The chain carries TRBV7-2 and TRBJ1-5, with 7 bases that match TRBD1. Germline V gene sequence: CDR1 SGHTA, CDR2 FQGNSA. With 3 bases clipped from V and 6 bases from J, the junction kept 5 bases outside the gene matches. The CDR3 covers 14 residues. The CDR3 region is CASSFSGTVQPQHF. CDR3 sequence (DNA): TGTGCCAGCAGCTTTTCCGGGACAGTTCAGCCCCAGCATTTT.

The chain uses TRBV28 and TRBJ1-1, with unresolved D. The CDR3 sequence is 12 residues long. Germline loops: CDR1 MDHEN, CDR2 SYDVKM. V lost 6 bases and J 4 bases, leaving 9 bases between the germline ends. The CDR3 DNA reads as TGTGCCAGCAGCTCACCGAGCACTGAAGCTTTCTTT. This translates into CASSSPSTEAFF.

This clone was seen a few times. The J gene is TRBJ2-7, the V gene TRBV20-1; D is ambiguous. CDR3 length equals 11 residues. V was cut by 3 bases and J by 6 bases, with 9 bases left in between. Germline CDR1 reads DFQATT; CDR2 reads SNEGSKA (reference sequence). The CDR3 here is CSASSEAEQYF. The CDR3 DNA is TGCAGTGCTAGCAGTGAGGCCGAGCAGTACTTC.

This clone occurred a few times. The identical CDR3 is also encoded by other nucleotide sequences in the sample. The CDR3 nucleotides are TGTGCCAGCAGCCACAGACAGGACCCCTACGAGCAGTACTTC. Protein: CASSHRQDPYEQYF. The chain uses TRBV14 and TRBJ2-7; D may be TRBD1 (6 bases). V was cut by 3 bases and J by 2 bases, with 11 bases left in between. The CDR3 spans 14 residues. Germline V gene data show CDR1 as SGHDN and CDR2 as FVKESK.

The chain recombines TRBV9 with TRBJ1-1, with a possible D match to TRBD1 (6 bases). The CDR3 loop spans 15 amino acids. The germline V and J ends were trimmed by 0 bases and 3 bases, with 12 bases remaining between them. The germline CDR1 and CDR2 sequences are SGDLS and YYNGEE. CDR3 in amino acids: CASSVVGAMDTEAFF. The CDR3 DNA reads TGTGCCAGCAGCGTAGTGGGGGCGATGGACACTGAAGCTTTCTTT. Full variable domain (rest looked up from reference TRBV9 and TRBJ1-1): DSGVTQTPKHLITATGQRVTLRCSPRSGDLSVYWYQQSLDQGLQFLIQYYNGEERAKGNILERFSAQQFPDLHSELNLSSLELGDSALYFCASSVVGAMDTEAFFGQGTRLTVV.

This chain connects TRBV28 to TRBJ2-7; 7 bases align to TRBD1. The CDR3 contains 15 residues. The V and J ends lost 5 bases and 2 bases, in that order; junction bases with no gene match: 9. Germline CDR1 and CDR2: MDHEN and SYDVKM. Here the CDR3 reads CASSLRGLRTYEQYF. CDR3 DNA: TGTGCCAGCAGTCTGAGGGGGCTCAGGACCTACGAGCAGTACTTC.

Regarding this clone: Other DNA sequences in the sample encode the same CDR3. The chain recombines TRBV27 with TRBJ2-1; 10 bases agree with TRBD2. V lost 3 bases to trimming and J lost 0 bases; unmatched junction nucleotides: 2. CDR3 size: 16 residues. From germline, CDR1 is MNHEY and CDR2 SMNVEV (reference sequence). DNA for the CDR3: TGTGCCAGCAGTTTTCCTAGCGGGAGCTCCTACAATGAGCAGTTCTTC. Protein: CASSFPSGSSYNEQFF.

The chain links TRBV5-3 to TRBJ1-4, with D perhaps TRBD1 (5 bases). TRBV5-3 is an ORF, and what it does is uncertain. The CDR3 totals 16 residues. V was clipped by 0 bases and J by 0 bases, with 9 bases between them. CDR3 residues: CARSLGDSATNEKLFF. The CDR3 nucleotides read TGTGCCAGAAGCTTGGGCGACAGCGCAACTAATGAAAAACTGTTTTTT.

J is TRBJ2-3 and V is TRBV5-6, with D maybe TRBD2 (6 bases). The CDR3 is 16 amino acids. V was clipped by 4 bases and J by 0 bases, with 15 bases between them. Germline-derived CDR1 and CDR2 are SGHDT and YYEEEE. The CDR3 protein is CASSSDPGLSTDTQYF. CDR3 DNA sequence: TGTGCCAGCAGCAGTGACCCGGGACTCAGCACAGATACGCAGTATTTT.

This chain uses TRBV29-1 with TRBJ1-1, with D uncertain. Trimming removed 5 bases at V and 8 bases at J, with 12 bases between. Germline V CDR1 and CDR2: SQVTM, ANQGSEA. The CDR3 contains 11 residues. This chain's CDR3 is CSVRLLEEAFF. The CDR3 coding sequence is TGCAGCGTTCGACTCCTCGAAGAAGCTTTCTTT.

The gene calls are TRBV4-3 and TRBJ1-1, with D perhaps matching TRBD1 (6 bases). Between the trimmed V and J ends, which lost 4 bases and 6 bases, there was a span of 12 bases. The length of the CDR3 is 13 residues. Germline V gene sequence: CDR1 LGHNA, CDR2 YSLEER. CDR3 sequence reads: CASSRAGDPEAFF. CDR3 sequence (DNA): TGCGCCAGCAGCCGGGCAGGGGATCCTGAAGCTTTCTTT.

V gene TRBV6-6 combines with J gene TRBJ2-3, with D perhaps TRBD2 (6 bases). Deletions cut 1 base from V and 0 bases from J, with 8 bases between. CDR3 length: 15 amino acids. CDR1 MNHNY and CDR2 SVGAGI come from the germline V gene (reference sequence). The CDR3, as DNA: TGTGCCAGCAGTTACTTCAGCGGGAGCACAGATACGCAGTATTTT. Its translation: CASSYFSGSTDTQYF.

The J gene is TRBJ1-5, the V gene TRBV7-8; D uncertain. Germline CDR1 SGHVS, CDR2 FQNEAQ. V shed 1 base and J shed 0 bases, with 7 bases lying between them. The CDR3 contains 15 residues. In nucleotides, the CDR3 is TGTGCCAGCAGCTTAGACCCTAATAGCAATCAGCCCCAGCATTTT. Translating it yields CASSLDPNSNQPQHF. Together with reference TRBV7-8 and TRBJ1-5, the CDR3 gives the full variable domain: GAGVSQSPRYKVAKRGQDVALRCDPISGHVSLFWYQQALGQGPEFLTYFQNEAQLDKSGLPSDRFFAERPEGSVSTLKIQRTQQEDSAVYLCASSLDPNSNQPQHFGDGTRLSIL.

CDR3 region: CASSPRGPADTQYF. For the CDR3, the DNA is TGTGCCAGCAGCCCACGGGGGCCGGCAGATACGCAGTATTTT. V and J are TRBV11-2 and TRBJ2-3; TRBD1 or TRBD2 may be the D gene (6 bases each). The CDR3 length is 14 residues. Looked up from germline, CDR1 is SGHAT and CDR2 is FQNNGV. V was pared by 5 bases and J by 4 bases, with 13 bases between.

The chain uses TRBV5-4 and TRBJ2-7; maybe TRBD1 (6 bases). V shed 4 bases and J shed 6 bases, with 11 bases lying between them. CDR1 is SGHNT, CDR2 YYREEE, per germline (reference sequence). This CDR3 is 12 amino acids long. In nucleotides, the CDR3 is TGTGCCAGCAGCCCCGGGACAACCGAGCAGTACTTC. Protein product: CASSPGTTEQYF.

This sequence joins TRBV7-6 and TRBJ2-2; D is perhaps TRBD1 (6 bases). Trimming removed 0 bases from V and 7 bases from J, with 9 bases in between. This CDR3 has 14 residues. Germline V CDR1 and CDR2: SGHVS, FNYEAQ. CDR3 sequence reads: CASSLAGGHGELFF. Here the CDR3 DNA reads TGTGCCAGCAGCTTAGCAGGGGGTCACGGGGAGCTGTTTTTT.

On this clone: Other DNA sequences within the sample encode an identical CDR3. The J gene is TRBJ1-1, the V gene TRBV19; possible D gene TRBD1, 5 bases. Germline V gene lookup returns CDR1 LNHDA and CDR2 SQIVND (reference sequence). V gave up 4 bases and J gave up 3 bases, with 9 bases separating them. The CDR3 covers 13 residues. The CDR3 nucleotides read TGTGCCAGTAGTACAACAGGATACACTGAAGCTTTCTTT. Protein sequence: CASSTTGYTEAFF.

This chain links TRBV14 with TRBJ2-1, with 8 bases lining up with TRBD2. Germline V gives CDR1 SGHDN, CDR2 FVKESK. This CDR3 is 16 amino acids long. V dropped 3 bases and J dropped 0; count of bases not matched to a gene: 4. The CDR3 sequence: CASSHDSGTSYNEQFF. Here the CDR3 DNA reads TGTGCCAGCAGCCATGATAGCGGGACCTCCTACAATGAGCAGTTCTTC.

V gene TRBV6-1 combines with J gene TRBJ2-1, with 13 nucleotides matching TRBD2. This CDR3 is 14 amino acids long. The V gene end was trimmed by 7 bases and the J gene end by 9 bases; junction bases not matched to a gene: 6. The germline V gene encodes CDR1 MNHNS and CDR2 SASEGT. The CDR3 sequence is CASKGLAGLGEQFF. In DNA form, the CDR3 reads TGTGCCAGCAAGGGACTAGCGGGACTTGGTGAGCAGTTCTTC.

V usage is TRBV21-1 and J usage is TRBJ2-7; the table names TRBD2, a call not compared with the DNA. TRBV21-1 is noted as a pseudogene. The CDR3 extends over 14 amino acids. CDR3 sequence: CASSKGPREFEQYF. For the CDR3, the DNA is TGTGCCAGCAGCAAAGGGCCCCGGGAATTCGAGCAGTACTTC.

This clone was seen only once. The sample has other DNA sequences that encode this CDR3 too. V and J are TRBV5-1 and TRBJ2-7; D unresolved. There are 13 residues in the CDR3. Trimming took 0 bases from V and 2 from J, leaving 6 bases between them. The germline gives CDR1 SGHRS, CDR2 YFSETQ. The DNA of the CDR3 is TGCGCCAGCAGCTTGGCAGCCACCTACGAGCAGTACTTC. As protein: CASSLAATYEQYF.

V gene TRBV4-1 combines with J gene TRBJ1-3; no clear D. V shed 0 bases and J shed 9 bases, with 24 bases lying between them. Germline V gene lookup returns CDR1 MGHRA and CDR2 YSYEKL. The CDR3 sequence is 18 residues long. CDR3 coding DNA: TGCGCCAGCAGCCAAGATTTTAAGCAGAGAGTTTCTTTGGGCACCATATATTTT. Its translation is CASSQDFKQRVSLGTIYF.

This clone was observed a single time. The V and J genes are TRBV7-2 and TRBJ2-3; no clear D gene. Trimming took off 5 bases at V and 0 bases at J, with 6 bases between the two ends. The V gene's germline CDR1 is SGHTA and CDR2 FQGNSA. The CDR3 runs 13 residues. The CDR3 is CASSAVSTDTQYF. In DNA form, the CDR3 reads TGTGCCAGCAGCGCCGTTAGCACAGATACGCAGTATTTT. Together with reference TRBV7-2 and TRBJ2-3, the CDR3 gives the full variable domain: GAGVSQSPSNKVTEKGKDVELRCDPISGHTALYWYRQSLGQGLEFLIYFQGNSAPDKSGLPSDRFSAERTGGSVSTLTIQRTQQEDSAVYLCASSAVSTDTQYFGPGTRLTVL.

Remarks on this clone: The sample has other DNA sequences that encode this CDR3 too. V and J are TRBV2 and TRBJ2-2, with D possibly matching TRBD1 (5 bases). CDR3 length: 12 residues. The V gene's germline CDR1 is SNHLY and CDR2 FYNNEI. V shed 7 bases and J shed 5 bases, with 8 bases lying between them. The CDR3, as DNA: TGTGCCAGCACCCCAGGGACCGGGGAGCTGTTTTTT. Translated, it gives CASTPGTGELFF.

V and J are TRBV27 and TRBJ2-3, with D perhaps matching TRBD1 (7 bases). V shed 4 bases and J shed 3 bases, with 14 bases lying between them. Germline-derived CDR1 and CDR2 are MNHEY and SMNVEV (reference sequence). This CDR3 is built from 15 residues. This CDR3 is CASSWTQGGTDTQYF. Written as DNA, the CDR3 is TGTGCCAGCAGTTGGACCCAGGGGGGTACAGATACGCAGTATTTT.